The source of this TCR beta chain is a study of blood T cell repertoires in COVID-19. Study-level background: Sites across the United States, Italy and Spain contributed samples from acute and convalescent COVID-19. Sample material is recorded as cDNA or gDNA derived from T cells, B-cell-depleted T cells, or PBMCs.

Original processing notes: Nucleated cell number was recorded as an estimate derived from reference gene primer amplification. Here immunoSEQ multiplex PCR was the method, and the copy in TCRdb shows in-frame clones only, minus some. V and J calls and clone size come straight from that table; D and trimming were deduced from the DNA. The data contain about 87,000 clones, roughly 86% of them seen just once; the ten biggest clones take up roughly 5%. Trimming took off 2 bases at V and 6 bases at J, with 15 bases between the two ends. Per the germline V gene, CDR1 is MNHEY and CDR2 is SMNVEV (reference sequence). This CDR3 is built from 15 residues.

What was sequenced was peripheral blood. The V and J genes are TRBV27 and TRBJ2-3; D may be TRBD1 (5 bases). The receptor was isolated from a man aged 40-49 years with acute or convalescent COVID-19. CDR3 DNA sequence: TGTGCCAGCAGTTTACGACAAGGGGCAAGGGATACGCAGTATTTT. Translation gives CASSLRQGARDTQYF.